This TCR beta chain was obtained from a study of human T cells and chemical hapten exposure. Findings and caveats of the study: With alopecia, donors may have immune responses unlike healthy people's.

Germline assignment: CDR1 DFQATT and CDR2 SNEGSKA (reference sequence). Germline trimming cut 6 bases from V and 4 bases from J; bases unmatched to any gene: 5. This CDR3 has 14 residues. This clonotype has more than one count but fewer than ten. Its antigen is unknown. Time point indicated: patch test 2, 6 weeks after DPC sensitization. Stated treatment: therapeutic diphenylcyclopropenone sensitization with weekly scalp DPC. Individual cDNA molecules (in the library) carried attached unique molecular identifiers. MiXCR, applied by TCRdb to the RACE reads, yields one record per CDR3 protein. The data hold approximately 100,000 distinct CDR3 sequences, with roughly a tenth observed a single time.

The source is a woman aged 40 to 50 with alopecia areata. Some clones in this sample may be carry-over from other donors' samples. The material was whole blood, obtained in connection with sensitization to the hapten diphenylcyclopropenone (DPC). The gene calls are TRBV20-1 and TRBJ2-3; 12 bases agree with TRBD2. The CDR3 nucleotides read TGCAGTGCCCCCCTAGCGGGGGGGGCAGATACGCAGTATTTT. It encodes CSAPLAGGADTQYF.